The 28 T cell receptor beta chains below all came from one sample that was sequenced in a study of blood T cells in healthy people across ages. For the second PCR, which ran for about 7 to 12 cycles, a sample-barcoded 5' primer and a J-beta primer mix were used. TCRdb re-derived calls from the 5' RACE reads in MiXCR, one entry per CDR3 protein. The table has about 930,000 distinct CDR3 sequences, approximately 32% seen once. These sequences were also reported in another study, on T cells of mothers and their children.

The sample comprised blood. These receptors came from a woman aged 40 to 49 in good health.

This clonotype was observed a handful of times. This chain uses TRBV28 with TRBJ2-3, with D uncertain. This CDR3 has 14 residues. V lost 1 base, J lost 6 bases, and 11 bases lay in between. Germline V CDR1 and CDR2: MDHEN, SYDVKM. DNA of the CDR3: TGTGCCAGCAGTTTATTCCTACTAAAGGATACGCAGTATTTT. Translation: CASSLFLLKDTQYF.

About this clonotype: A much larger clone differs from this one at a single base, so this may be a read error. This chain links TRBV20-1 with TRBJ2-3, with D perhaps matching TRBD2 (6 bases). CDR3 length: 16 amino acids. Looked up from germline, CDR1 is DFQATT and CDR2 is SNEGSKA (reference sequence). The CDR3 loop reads CGVRLVGGWPRNTQYF. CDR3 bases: TGCGGAGTGAGACTAGTGGGGGGTTGGCCGAGGAATACGCAGTATTTT.

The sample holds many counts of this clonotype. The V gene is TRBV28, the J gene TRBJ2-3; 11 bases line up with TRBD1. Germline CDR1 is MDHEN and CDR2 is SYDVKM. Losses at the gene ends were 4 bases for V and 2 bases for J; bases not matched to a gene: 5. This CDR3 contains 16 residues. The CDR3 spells CASSSPGQGVTDTQYF. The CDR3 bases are TGTGCCAGCAGTTCCCCGGGACAGGGGGTCACAGATACGCAGTATTTT.

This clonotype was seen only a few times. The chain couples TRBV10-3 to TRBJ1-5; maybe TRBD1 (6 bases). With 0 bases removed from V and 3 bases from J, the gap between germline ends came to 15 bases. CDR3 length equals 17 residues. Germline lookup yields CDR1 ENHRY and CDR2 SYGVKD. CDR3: CAISESTGTVLNQPQHF. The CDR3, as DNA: TGTGCCATCAGTGAGTCAACAGGGACGGTACTCAATCAGCCCCAGCATTTT.

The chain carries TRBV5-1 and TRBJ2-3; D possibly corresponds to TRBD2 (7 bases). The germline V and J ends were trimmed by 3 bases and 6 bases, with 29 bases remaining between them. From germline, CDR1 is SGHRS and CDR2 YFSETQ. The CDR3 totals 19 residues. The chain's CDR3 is CASSSGGGGGGILGDTQYF. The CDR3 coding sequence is TGCGCCAGCAGCTCTGGAGGCGGGGGCGGGGGCATCTTGGGGGATACGCAGTATTTT.

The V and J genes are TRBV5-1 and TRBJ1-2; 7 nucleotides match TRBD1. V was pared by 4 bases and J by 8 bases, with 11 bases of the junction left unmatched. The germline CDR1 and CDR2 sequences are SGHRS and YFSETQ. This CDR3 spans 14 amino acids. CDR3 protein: CASSLHRQGGGYTF. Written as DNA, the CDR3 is TGCGCCAGCAGCCTCCATAGACAGGGCGGCGGCTACACCTTC.

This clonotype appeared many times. In nucleotides, the CDR3 is TGCAGCGTTGAAGATTCCGGGGCCTACGAGCAGTACTTC. As protein: CSVEDSGAYEQYF. This rearrangement joins TRBV29-1 to TRBJ2-7, with a weak D call TRBD2 (5 bases). The CDR3 runs 13 residues. V lost 0 bases and J lost 2, with 8 bases in between. Germline V gene data show CDR1 as SQVTM and CDR2 as ANQGSEA.

CDR3: CSARYRDDYSEAFF. DNA of the CDR3: TGCAGTGCTAGGTACAGGGACGACTATTCTGAAGCTTTCTTT. This sequence joins TRBV20-1 and TRBJ1-1; possible D gene TRBD1, 6 bases. The ends were cut back, 3 bases at V and 6 bases at J, with 17 bases in the middle. This CDR3 contains 14 residues. Per germline, CDR1 DFQATT and CDR2 SNEGSKA (reference sequence).

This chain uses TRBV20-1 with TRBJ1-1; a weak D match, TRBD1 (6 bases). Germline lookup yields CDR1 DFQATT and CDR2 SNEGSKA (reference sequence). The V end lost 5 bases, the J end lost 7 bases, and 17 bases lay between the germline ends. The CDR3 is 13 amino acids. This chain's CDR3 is CSAVKQGPFEAFF. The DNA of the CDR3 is TGCAGTGCTGTCAAACAGGGTCCTTTTGAAGCTTTCTTT.

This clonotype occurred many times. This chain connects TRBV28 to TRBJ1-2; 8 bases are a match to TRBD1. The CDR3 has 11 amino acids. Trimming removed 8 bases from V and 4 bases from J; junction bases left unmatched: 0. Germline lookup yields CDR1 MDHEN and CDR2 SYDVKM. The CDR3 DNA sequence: TGTGCCAGCGGACAGGGCTATGGCTACACCTTC. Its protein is CASGQGYGYTF.

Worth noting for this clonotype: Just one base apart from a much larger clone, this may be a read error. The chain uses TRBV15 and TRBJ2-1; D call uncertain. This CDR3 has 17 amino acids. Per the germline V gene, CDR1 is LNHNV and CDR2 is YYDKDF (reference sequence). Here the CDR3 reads CTTSREGLRPTYNEQFF. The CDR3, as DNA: TGTACCACCAGCAGAGAAGGGTTACGTCCCACCTACAATGAGCAGTTCTTC.

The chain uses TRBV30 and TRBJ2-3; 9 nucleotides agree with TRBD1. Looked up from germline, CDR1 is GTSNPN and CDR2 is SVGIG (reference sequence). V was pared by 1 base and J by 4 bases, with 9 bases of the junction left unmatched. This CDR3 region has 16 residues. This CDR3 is CAWSAGTGRRADTQYF. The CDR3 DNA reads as TGTGCCTGGAGTGCCGGGACAGGGCGTCGGGCAGATACGCAGTATTTT. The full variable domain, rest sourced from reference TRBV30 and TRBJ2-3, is SQTIHQWPATLVQPVGSPLSLECTVEGTSNPNLYWYRQAAGRGLQLLFYSVGIGQISSEVPQNLSASRPQDRQFILSSKKLLLSDSGFYLCAWSAGTGRRADTQYFGPGTRLTVL.

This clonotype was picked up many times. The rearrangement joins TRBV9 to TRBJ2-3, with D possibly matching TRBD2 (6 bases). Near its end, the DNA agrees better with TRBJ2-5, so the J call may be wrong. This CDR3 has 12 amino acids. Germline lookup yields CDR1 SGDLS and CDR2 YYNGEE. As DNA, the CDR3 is TGTGCCAGCAGCGGTGGGGGAGGGACCCAGTACTTC. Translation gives CASSGGGGTQYF.

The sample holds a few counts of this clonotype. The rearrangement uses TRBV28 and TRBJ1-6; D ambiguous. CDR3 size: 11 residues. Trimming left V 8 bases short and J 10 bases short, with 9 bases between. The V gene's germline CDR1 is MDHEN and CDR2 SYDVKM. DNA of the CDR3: TGTGCCAGCGCAGGAGGGTCACCCCTCCACTTT. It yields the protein CASAGGSPLHF.

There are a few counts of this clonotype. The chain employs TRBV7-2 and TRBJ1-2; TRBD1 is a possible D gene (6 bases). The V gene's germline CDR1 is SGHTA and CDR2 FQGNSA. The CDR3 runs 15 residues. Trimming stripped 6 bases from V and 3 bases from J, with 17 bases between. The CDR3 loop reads CASRKPRAGDYGYTF. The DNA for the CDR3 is TGTGCCAGCAGGAAACCACGGGCAGGGGACTATGGCTACACCTTC. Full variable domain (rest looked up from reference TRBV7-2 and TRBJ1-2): GAGVSQSPSNKVTEKGKDVELRCDPISGHTALYWYRQSLGQGLEFLIYFQGNSAPDKSGLPSDRFSAERTGGSVSTLTIQRTQQEDSAVYLCASRKPRAGDYGYTFGSGTRLTVV.

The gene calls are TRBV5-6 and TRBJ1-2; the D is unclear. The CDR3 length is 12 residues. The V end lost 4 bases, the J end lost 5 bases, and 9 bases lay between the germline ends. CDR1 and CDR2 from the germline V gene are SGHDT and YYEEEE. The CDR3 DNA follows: TGTGCCAGCAGCCGGAAGGATTATGGCTACACCTTC. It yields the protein CASSRKDYGYTF.

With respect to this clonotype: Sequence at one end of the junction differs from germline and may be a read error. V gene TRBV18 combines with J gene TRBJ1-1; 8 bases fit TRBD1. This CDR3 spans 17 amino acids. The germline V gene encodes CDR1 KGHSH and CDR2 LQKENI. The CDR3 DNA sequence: TGTGCTAGCTCACCCCCCGGGACAGGAAAGGTGAACACTGAAGTTTTCTTT. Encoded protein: CASSPPGTGKVNTEVFF. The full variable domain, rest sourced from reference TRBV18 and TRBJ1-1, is NAGVMQNPRHLVRRRGQEARLRCSPMKGHSHVYWYRQLPEEGLKFMVYLQKENIIDESGMPKERFSAEFPKEGPSILRIQQVVRGDSAAYFCASSPPGTGKVNTEVFFGQGTRLTVV.

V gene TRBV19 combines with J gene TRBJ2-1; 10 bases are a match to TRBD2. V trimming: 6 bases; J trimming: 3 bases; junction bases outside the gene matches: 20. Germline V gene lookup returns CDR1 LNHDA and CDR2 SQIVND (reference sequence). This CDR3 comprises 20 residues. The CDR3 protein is CASSKFTGTSVKLGYNEQFF. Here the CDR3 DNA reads TGTGCCAGTAGCAAGTTCACCGGGACTAGCGTAAAACTAGGCTACAATGAGCAGTTCTTC.

The CDR3 sequence: CASSPGSREDTQYF. CDR3 bases: TGTGCCAGCTCACCAGGGTCCCGGGAAGATACGCAGTATTTT. The genes are TRBV18 and TRBJ2-3; possible D gene TRBD2, 5 bases. This CDR3 is built from 14 residues. V lost 2 bases to trimming and J lost 5 bases, with 11 bases between them. Germline values: CDR1 KGHSH, CDR2 LQKENI.

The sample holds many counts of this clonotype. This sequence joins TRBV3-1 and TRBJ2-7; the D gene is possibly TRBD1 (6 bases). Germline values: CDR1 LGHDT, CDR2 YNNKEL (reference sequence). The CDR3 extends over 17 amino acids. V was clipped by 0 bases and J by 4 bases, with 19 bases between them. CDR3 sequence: CASSQDPGYRVRYEQYF. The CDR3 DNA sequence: TGTGCCAGCAGCCAAGATCCGGGCTACAGGGTTCGGTACGAGCAGTACTTC.

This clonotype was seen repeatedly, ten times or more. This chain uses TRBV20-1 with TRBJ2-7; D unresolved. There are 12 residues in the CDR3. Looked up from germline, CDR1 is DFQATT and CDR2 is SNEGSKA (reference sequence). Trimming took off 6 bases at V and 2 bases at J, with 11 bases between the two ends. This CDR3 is CSAHWRPYEQYF. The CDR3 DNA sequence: TGCAGTGCCCATTGGAGACCCTACGAGCAGTACTTC.

This CDR3 reads CASTLAGGRNEQYF. Written as DNA, the CDR3 is TGTGCCAGCACACTAGCGGGGGGTAGAAATGAGCAGTACTTC. V gene TRBV12-3 or TRBV12-4 combines with J gene TRBJ2-7; the match to TRBD2 covers 12 bases. The CDR3 has 14 amino acids. The J segment lost 7 bases and the V segment lost 7 bases, leaving 8 bases of the junction unmatched.

The CDR3 protein is CASSGGAPGNTIYF. DNA for the CDR3: TGTGCCAGCTCCGGGGGGGCGCCTGGAAACACCATATATTTT. This rearrangement joins TRBV27 to TRBJ1-3; a weak D match, TRBD1 (6 bases). The ends were cut back, 8 bases at V and 2 bases at J, with 13 bases in the middle. Per germline, CDR1 MNHEY and CDR2 SMNVEV (reference sequence). CDR3 size: 14 residues.

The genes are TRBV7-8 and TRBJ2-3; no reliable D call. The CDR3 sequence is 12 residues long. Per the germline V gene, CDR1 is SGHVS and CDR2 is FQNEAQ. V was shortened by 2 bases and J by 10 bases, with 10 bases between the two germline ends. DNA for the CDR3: TGTGCCAGCAGCTTACCACGAGAAGCGCAGTATTTT. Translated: CASSLPREAQYF.

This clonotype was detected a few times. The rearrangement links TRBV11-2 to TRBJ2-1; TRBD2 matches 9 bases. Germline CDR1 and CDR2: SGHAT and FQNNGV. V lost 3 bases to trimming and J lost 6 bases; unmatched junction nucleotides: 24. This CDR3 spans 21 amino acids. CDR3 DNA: TGTGCCAGCAGCTTCTTAAAGCGGGGGGAGATTTTAGACGGGGGACCCAATGAGCAGTTCTTC. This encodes CASSFLKRGEILDGGPNEQFF.

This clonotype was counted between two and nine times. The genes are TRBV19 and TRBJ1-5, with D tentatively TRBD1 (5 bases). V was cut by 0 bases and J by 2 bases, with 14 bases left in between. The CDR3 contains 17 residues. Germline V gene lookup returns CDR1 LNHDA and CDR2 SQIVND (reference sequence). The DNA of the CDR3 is TGTGCCAGTAGTATAGAGCGGGACGCCGAAGGCAATCAGCCCCAGCATTTT. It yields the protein CASSIERDAEGNQPQHF.

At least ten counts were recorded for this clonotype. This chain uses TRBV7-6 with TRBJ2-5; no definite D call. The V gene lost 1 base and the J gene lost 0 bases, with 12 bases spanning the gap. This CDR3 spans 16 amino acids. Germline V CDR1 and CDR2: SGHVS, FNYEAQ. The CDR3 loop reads CASSLGSGANQETQYF. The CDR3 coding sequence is TGTGCCAGCAGCTTAGGTTCGGGCGCCAACCAAGAGACCCAGTACTTC.

CDR3 loop: CASSSTGLYEQYF. CDR3 sequence (DNA): TGTGCCAGCAGTTCTACAGGGCTCTACGAGCAGTACTTC. This chain uses TRBV6-5 with TRBJ2-7; possible D gene TRBD1, 6 bases. This CDR3 spans 13 amino acids. Germline assignment: CDR1 MNHEY and CDR2 SVGAGI. The V end was cut by 4 bases, the J end by 3 bases, with 10 bases between.